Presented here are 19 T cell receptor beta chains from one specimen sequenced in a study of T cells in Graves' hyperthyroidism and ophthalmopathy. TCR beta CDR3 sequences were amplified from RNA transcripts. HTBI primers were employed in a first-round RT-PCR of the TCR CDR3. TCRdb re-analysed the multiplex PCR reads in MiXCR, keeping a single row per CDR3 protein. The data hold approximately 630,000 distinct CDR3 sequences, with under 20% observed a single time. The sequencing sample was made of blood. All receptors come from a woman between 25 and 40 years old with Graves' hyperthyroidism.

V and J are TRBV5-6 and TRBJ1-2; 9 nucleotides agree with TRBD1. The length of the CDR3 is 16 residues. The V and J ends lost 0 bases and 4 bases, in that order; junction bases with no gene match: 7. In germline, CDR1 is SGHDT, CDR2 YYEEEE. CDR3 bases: TGTGCCAGCAGCTTGGGGGGACAGGGCGAGATCTATGGCTACACCTTC. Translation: CASSLGGQGEIYGYTF.

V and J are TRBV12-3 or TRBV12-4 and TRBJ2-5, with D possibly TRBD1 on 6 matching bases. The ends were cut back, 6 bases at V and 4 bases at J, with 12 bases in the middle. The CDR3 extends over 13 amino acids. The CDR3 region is CASSKGEPETQYF. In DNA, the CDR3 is TGTGCCAGCAGCAAGGGGGAACCAGAGACCCAGTACTTC.

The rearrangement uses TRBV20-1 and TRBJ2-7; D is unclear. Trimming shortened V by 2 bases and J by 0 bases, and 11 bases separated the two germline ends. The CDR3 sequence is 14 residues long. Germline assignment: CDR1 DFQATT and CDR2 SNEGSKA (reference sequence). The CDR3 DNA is TGCAGTGCTAGACTGGTTGCCCTCTCCTACGAGCAGTACTTC. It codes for CSARLVALSYEQYF.

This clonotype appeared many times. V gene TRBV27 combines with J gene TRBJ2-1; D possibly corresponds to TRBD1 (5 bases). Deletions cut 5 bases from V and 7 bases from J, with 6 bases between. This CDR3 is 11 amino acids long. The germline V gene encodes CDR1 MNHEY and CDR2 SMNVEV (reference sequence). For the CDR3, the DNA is TGTGCCAGCAGTGGACAAAATGAGCAGTTCTTC. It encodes CASSGQNEQFF.

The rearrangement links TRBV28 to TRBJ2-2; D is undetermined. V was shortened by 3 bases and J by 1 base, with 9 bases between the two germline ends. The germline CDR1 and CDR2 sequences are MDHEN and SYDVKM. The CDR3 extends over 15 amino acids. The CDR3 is CASSLWVENTGELFF. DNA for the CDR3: TGTGCCAGCAGTTTGTGGGTTGAGAACACCGGGGAGCTGTTTTTT.

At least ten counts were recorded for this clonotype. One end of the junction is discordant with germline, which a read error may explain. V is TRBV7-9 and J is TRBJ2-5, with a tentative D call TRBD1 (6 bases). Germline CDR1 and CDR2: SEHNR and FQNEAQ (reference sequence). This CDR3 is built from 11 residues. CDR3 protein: CAISKAGTRYF. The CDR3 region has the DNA TGTGCCATCAGCAAAGCCGGGACACGGTACTTC. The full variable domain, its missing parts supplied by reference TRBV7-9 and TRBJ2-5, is DTGVSQNPRHKITKRGQNVTFRCDPISEHNRLYWYRQTLGQGPEFLTYFQNEAQLEKSRLLSDRFSAERPKGSFSTLEIQRTEQGDSAMYLCAISKAGTRYFGPGTRLLVL.

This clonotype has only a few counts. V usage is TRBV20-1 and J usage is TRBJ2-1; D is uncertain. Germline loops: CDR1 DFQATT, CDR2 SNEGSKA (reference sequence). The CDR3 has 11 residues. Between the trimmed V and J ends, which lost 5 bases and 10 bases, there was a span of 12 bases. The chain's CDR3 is CSAQRQGEQFF. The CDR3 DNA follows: TGCAGTGCTCAGAGGCAAGGAGAGCAGTTCTTC.

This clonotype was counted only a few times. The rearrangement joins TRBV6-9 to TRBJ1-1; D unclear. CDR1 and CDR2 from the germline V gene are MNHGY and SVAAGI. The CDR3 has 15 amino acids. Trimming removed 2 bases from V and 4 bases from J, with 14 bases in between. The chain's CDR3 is CASSYVGGKTTEAFF. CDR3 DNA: TGTGCCAGCAGTTATGTTGGAGGGAAGACCACTGAAGCTTTCTTT.

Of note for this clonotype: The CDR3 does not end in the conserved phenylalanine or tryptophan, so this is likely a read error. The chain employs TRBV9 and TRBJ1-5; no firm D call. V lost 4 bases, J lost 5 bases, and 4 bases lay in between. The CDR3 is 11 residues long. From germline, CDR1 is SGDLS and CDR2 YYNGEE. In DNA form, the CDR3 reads TGTGCCAGCAGCTCCTATCAGCCCCAGCATTCT. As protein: CASSSYQPQHS.

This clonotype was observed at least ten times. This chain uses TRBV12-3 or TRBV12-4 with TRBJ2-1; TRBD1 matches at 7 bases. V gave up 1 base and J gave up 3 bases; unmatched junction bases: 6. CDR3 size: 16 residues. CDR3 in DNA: TGTGCCAGCAGTTTAGGAGGGGGCAGGAGCTACAATGAGCAGTTCTTC. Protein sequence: CASSLGGGRSYNEQFF.

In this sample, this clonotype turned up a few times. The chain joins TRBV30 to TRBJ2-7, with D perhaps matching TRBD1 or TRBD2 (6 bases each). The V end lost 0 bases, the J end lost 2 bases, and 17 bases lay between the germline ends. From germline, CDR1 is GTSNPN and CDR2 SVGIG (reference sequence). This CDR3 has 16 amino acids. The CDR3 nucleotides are TGTGCCTGGAGTGTACCGCTTCGGGGGCGCCCCTACGAGCAGTACTTC. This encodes CAWSVPLRGRPYEQYF.

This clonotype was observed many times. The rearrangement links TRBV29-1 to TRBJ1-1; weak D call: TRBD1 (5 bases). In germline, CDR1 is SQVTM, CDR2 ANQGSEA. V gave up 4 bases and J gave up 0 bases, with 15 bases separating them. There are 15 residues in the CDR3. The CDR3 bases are TGCAGCGTTGGCCCAGGGTGGGGCATGAACACTGAAGCTTTCTTT. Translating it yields CSVGPGWGMNTEAFF.

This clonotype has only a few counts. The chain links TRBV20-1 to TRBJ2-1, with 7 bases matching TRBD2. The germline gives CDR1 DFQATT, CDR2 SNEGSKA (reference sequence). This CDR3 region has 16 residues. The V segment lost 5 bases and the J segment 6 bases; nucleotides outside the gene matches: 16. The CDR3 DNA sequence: TGCAGTGCTGGAGGGTCGGCAGCGGGATTTCGCAATGAGCAGTTCTTC. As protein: CSAGGSAAGFRNEQFF.

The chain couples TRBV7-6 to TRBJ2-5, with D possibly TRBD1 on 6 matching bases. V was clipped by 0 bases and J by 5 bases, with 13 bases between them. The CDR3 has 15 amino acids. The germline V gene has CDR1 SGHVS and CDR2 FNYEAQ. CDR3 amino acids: CASSLAGHWAETQYF. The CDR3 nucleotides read TGTGCCAGCAGCTTAGCGGGACACTGGGCGGAGACCCAGTACTTC. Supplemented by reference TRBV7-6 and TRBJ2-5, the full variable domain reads GAGVSQSPRYKVTKRGQDVALRCDPISGHVSLYWYRQALGQGPEFLTYFNYEAQQDKSGLPNDRFSAERPEGSISTLTIQRTEQRDSAMYRCASSLAGHWAETQYFGPGTRLLVL.

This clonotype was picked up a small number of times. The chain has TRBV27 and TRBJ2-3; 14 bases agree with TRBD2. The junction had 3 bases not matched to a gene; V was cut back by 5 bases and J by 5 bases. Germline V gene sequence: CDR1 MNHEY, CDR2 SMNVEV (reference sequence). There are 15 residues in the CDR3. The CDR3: CASSPGLAGEDTQYF. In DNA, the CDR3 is TGTGCCAGCAGTCCGGGACTAGCGGGAGAAGATACGCAGTATTTT.

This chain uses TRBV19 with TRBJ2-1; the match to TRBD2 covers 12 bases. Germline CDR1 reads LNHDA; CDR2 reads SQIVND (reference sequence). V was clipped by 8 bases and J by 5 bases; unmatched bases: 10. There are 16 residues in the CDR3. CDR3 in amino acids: CASHNGLAGTNNEQFF. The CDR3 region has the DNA TGTGCCAGTCACAACGGACTAGCGGGAACGAACAATGAGCAGTTCTTC. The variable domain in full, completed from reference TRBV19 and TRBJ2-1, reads DGGITQSPKYLFRKEGQNVTLSCEQNLNHDAMYWYRQDPGQGLRLIYYSQIVNDFQKGDIAEGYSVSREKKESFPLTVTSAQKNPTAFYLCASHNGLAGTNNEQFFGPGTRLTVL.

CDR3 DNA sequence: TGTGCCCGCAACTTAAACACAGGGGGCGTCGGCAACATTCAGTACTTC. This translates into CARNLNTGGVGNIQYF. The rearrangement joins TRBV7-9 to TRBJ2-4, with 9 bases identical to TRBD1. With 11 bases clipped from V and 7 bases from J, the junction kept 18 bases outside the gene matches. Germline CDR1 reads SEHNR; CDR2 reads FQNEAQ (reference sequence). The CDR3 covers 16 residues.

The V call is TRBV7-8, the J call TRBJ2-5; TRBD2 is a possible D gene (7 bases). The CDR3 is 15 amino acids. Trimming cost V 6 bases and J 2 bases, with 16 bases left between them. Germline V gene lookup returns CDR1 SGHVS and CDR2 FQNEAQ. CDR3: CASREGGRIQETQYF. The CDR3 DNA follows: TGTGCCAGCAGAGAGGGGGGGAGAATTCAAGAGACCCAGTACTTC.

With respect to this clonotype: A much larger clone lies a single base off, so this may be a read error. The CDR3 DNA follows: TGTGCCAGCAGCCAGGGACTAGTGGAGATCGGAGATACGCAGTATTTT. Protein product: CASSQGLVEIGDTQYF. The chain couples TRBV3-1 to TRBJ2-3; 8 nucleotides line up with TRBD2. The CDR3 spans 16 residues. V trimming: 3 bases; J trimming: 5 bases; junction bases outside the gene matches: 10. The germline gives CDR1 LGHDT, CDR2 YNNKEL (reference sequence).